This T cell receptor beta chain was found in a study of T-cell reconstitution after alpha-beta-depleted transplantation in children. The study, taken as a whole, reports: It was newly produced T cells that mostly accounted for T-cell counts and diversity one year after transplant.

For this clonotype: Its antigen is unidentified.

Molecular barcoding with unique molecular identifiers was used for the TCRbeta library. Via MiXCR, TCRdb re-called the PCR reads, giving one row per CDR3 protein. The repertoire holds 780,000 or so distinct CDR3 sequences, with approximately 15% as singletons. This CDR3 comprises 16 residues. The V gene lost 3 bases and the J gene lost 2 bases, with 15 bases spanning the gap. The germline CDR1 and CDR2 sequences are SGDLS and YYNGEE. The chain combines TRBV9 with TRBJ2-1; D remains ambiguous. The origin of this receptor is a male patient younger than 18 who had a stem cell transplant for acute lymphoblastic leukemia, so the T cells may come from the graft donor. The sample in question was PBMCs, mostly from graft donor cells, obtained 360 days after TCRalphabeta/CD19-depleted stem cell transplant. This chain's CDR3 is CASSEDFSRTYNEQFF. CDR3 coding DNA: TGTGCCAGCAGCGAAGACTTTTCTCGGACCTACAATGAGCAGTTCTTC.